This TCR beta chain was obtained from a study of cytomegalovirus exposure and HLA in healthy donors. Overall study results and limits: In a later analysis, donors in an Asian-associated ancestry cluster reportedly had fewer N-insertions in productive TCRs than the cohort mean. In a later analysis, a missense DCLRE1C variant was linked to TCR beta V- and J-gene trimming.

The PCR contained 60 Vbeta and 13 Jbeta primers. Source study methods: Later work found approximately 80 million unique TCR beta chains, with approximately 12 million shared. Profiling relied on immunoSEQ multiplex PCR, and the TCRdb table lists in-frame clones only, not all of them. That table is the source of V, J and clone size, and D and trimming were worked out from the DNA. The sample consists of about 240,000 clones, about 86% of them appearing once. With respect to this clone: Its specificity is unknown.

CDR3 length: 16 residues. The ends lost 5 bases at V and 0 bases at J; junction bases unmatched: 3. Germline-derived CDR1 and CDR2 are LNHNV and YYDKDF (reference sequence). Sequenced material: PBMCs. This chain joins TRBV15 and TRBJ1-3; 11 bases line up with TRBD1. The receptor comes from a woman aged 55-69 years in good health and CMV-seropositive. The CDR3 DNA follows: TGTGCCACCAGCTCCGGGACAGGGGGCTCTGGAAACACCATATATTTT. Protein sequence: CATSSGTGGSGNTIYF.